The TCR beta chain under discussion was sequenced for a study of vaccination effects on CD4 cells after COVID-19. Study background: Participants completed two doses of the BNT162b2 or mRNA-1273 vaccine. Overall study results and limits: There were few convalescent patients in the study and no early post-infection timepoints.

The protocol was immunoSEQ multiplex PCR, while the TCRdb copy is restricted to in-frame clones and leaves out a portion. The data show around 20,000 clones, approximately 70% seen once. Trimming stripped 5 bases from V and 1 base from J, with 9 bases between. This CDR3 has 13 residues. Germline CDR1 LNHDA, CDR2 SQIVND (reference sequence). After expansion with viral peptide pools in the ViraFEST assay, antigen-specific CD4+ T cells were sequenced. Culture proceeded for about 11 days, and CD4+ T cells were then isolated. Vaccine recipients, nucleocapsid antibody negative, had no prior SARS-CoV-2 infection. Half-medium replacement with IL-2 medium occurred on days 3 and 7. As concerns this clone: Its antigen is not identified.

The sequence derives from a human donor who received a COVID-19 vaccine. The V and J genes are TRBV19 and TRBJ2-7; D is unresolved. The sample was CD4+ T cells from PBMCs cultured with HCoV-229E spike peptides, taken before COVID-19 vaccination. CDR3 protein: CASSFSVSYEQYF. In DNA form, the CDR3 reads TGTGCCAGTAGTTTTTCGGTATCCTACGAGCAGTACTTC.